This T cell receptor beta chain was sequenced in a study of graft-versus-host responses after intestinal transplantation. General study findings and limits: Graft-donor T cell macrochimerism coincided with high graft-versus-host to host-versus-graft clonal ratios in allografts. GvH clones surfaced in recipient marrow, some emerging earlier in ileum or blood. Among circulating GvH clones, peak levels were associated with early post-transplant declines in HvG clones.

As to this clone: As yet, its antigen is unknown.

V was shortened by 6 bases and J by 5 bases, with 14 bases between the two germline ends. CDR3 length: 13 amino acids. The germline V gene has CDR1 LNHDA and CDR2 SQIVND (reference sequence). Assay used: immunoSEQ multiplex PCR; TCRdb lists only in-frame clones, some missing. Of tens of thousands of clones listed, nearly 95% were seen once; the top ten hold about 0.22%. The J gene is TRBJ2-7, the V gene TRBV19; D is undetermined. The source was unstimulated CD8+ T cells sorted from spleen or lymph node cells, collected before transplant. The clonotype was recovered from a human donor who was the organ donor for an intestinal transplant. Here the CDR3 DNA reads TGTGCCAGTAGAGGTGGCAGTTTCGACGAGCAGTACTTC. This translates into CASRGGSFDEQYF. Supplemented by reference TRBV19 and TRBJ2-7, the full variable domain reads DGGITQSPKYLFRKEGQNVTLSCEQNLNHDAMYWYRQDPGQGLRLIYYSQIVNDFQKGDIAEGYSVSREKKESFPLTVTSAQKNPTAFYLCASRGGSFDEQYFGPGTRLTVT.